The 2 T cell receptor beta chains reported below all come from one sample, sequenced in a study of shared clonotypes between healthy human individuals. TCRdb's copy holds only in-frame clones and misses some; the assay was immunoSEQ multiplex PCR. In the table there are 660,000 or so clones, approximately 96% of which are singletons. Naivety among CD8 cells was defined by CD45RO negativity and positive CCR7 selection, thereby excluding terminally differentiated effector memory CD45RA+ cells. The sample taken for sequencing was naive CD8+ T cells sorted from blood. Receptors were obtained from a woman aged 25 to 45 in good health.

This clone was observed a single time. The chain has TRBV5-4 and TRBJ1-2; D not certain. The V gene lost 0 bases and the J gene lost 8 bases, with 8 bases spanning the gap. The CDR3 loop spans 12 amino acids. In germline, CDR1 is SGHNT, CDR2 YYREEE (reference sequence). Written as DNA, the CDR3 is TGTGCCAGCAGCTTGGAAGGGAGGGGCTACACCTTC. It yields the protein CASSLEGRGYTF.

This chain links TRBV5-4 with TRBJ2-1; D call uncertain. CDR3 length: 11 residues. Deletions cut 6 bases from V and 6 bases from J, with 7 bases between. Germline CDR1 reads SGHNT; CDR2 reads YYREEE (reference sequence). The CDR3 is CASIIANEQFF. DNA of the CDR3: TGTGCCAGCATAATAGCCAATGAGCAGTTCTTC.